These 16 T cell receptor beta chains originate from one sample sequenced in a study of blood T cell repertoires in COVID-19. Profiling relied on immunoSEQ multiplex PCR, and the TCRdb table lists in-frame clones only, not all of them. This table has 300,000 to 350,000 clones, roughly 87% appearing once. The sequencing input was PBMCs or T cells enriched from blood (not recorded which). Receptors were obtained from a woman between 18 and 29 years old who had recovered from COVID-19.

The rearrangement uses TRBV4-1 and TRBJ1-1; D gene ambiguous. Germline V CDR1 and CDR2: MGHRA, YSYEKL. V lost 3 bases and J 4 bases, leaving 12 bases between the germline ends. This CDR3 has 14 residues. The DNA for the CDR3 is TGCGCCAGCAGCCACCAGACAATCTCCACTGAAGCTTTCTTT. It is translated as CASSHQTISTEAFF.

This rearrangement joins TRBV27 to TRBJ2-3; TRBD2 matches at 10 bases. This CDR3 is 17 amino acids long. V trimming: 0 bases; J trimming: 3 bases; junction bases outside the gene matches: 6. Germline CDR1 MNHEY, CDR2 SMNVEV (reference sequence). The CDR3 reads CASSLSGAGGRTDTQYF. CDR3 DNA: TGTGCCAGCAGTTTATCAGGAGCGGGGGGGAGGACAGATACGCAGTATTTT.

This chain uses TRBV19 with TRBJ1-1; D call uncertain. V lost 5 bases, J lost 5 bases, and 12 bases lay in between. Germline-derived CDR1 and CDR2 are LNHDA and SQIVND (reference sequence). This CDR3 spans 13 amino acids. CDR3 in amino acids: CASSLGGVTEAFF. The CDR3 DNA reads TGTGCCAGTAGTCTGGGCGGGGTTACTGAAGCTTTCTTT.

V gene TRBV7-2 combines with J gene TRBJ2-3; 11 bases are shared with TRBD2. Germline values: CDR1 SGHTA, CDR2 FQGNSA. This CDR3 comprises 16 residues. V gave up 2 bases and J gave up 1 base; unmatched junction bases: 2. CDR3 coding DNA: TGTGCCAGCAGCTTACTAGCGGGGGGACGCACAGATACGCAGTATTTT. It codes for CASSLLAGGRTDTQYF. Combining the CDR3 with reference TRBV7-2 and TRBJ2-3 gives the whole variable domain GAGVSQSPSNKVTEKGKDVELRCDPISGHTALYWYRQSLGQGLEFLIYFQGNSAPDKSGLPSDRFSAERTGGSVSTLTIQRTQQEDSAVYLCASSLLAGGRTDTQYFGPGTRLTVL.

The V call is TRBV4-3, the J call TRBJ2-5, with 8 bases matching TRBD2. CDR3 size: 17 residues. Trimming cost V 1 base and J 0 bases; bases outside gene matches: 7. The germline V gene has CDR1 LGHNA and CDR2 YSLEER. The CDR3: CASSQGRGLEHQETQYF. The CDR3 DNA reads TGCGCCAGCAGCCAAGGCCGGGGACTAGAACACCAAGAGACCCAGTACTTC.

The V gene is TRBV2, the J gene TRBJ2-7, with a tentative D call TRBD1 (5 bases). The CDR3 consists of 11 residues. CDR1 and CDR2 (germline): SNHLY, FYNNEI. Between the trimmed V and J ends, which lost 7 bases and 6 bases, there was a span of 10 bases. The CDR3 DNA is TGTGCCAGCACCCCAGGGCGCGAGCAGTACTTC. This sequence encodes CASTPGREQYF.

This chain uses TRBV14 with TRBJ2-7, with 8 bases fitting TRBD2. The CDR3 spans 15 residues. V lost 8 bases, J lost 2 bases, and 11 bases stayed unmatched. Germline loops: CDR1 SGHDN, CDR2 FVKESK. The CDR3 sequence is CASSLLGGGTYEQYF. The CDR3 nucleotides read TGTGCCAGCTCACTCCTCGGCGGGGGGACCTACGAGCAGTACTTC.

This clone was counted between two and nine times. CDR3 amino acids: CASSLEGLRGDQPQHF. The CDR3 DNA reads as TGTGCCAGCAGCTTAGAGGGCCTCAGGGGGGATCAGCCCCAGCATTTT. V is TRBV7-6 and J is TRBJ1-5; 7 bases are a match to TRBD1. V gave up 1 base and J gave up 5 bases; unmatched junction bases: 8. Germline CDR1 SGHVS, CDR2 FNYEAQ. The CDR3 is made up of 16 amino acids.

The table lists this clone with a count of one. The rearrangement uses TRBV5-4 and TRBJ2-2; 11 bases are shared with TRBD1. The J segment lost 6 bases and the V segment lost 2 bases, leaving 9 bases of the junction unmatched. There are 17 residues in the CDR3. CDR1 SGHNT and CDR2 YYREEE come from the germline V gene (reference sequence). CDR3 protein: CASSLGQGAWYPGELFF. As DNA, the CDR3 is TGTGCCAGCAGCTTAGGACAGGGGGCATGGTATCCCGGGGAGCTGTTTTTT.

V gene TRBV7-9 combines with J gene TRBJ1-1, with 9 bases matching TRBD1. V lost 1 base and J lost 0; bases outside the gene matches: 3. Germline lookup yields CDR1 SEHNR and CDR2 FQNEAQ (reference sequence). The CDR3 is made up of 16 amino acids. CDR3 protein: CASSLVWDRVNTEAFF. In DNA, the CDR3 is TGTGCCAGCAGCTTAGTTTGGGACAGGGTGAACACTGAAGCTTTCTTT.

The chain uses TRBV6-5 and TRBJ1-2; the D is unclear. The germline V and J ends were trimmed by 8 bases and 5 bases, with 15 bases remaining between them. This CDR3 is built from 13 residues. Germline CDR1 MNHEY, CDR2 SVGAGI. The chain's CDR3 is CASALDSYYGYTF. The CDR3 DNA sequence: TGTGCCAGCGCGCTCGACTCATATTATGGCTACACCTTC.

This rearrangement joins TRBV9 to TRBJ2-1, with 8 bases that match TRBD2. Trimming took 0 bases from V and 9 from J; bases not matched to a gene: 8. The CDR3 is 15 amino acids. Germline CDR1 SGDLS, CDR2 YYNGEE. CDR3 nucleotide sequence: TGTGCCAGCAGCGTAGCTGGACTAGCTGGAAGTGAGCAGTTCTTC. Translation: CASSVAGLAGSEQFF.

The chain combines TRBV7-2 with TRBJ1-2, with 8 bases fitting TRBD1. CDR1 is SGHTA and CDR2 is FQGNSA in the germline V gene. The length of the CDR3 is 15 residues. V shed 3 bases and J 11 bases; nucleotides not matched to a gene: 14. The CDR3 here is CASSFSGGGRVGYTF. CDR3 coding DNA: TGTGCCAGCAGCTTTTCAGGGGGCGGAAGGGTTGGGTACACCTTC.

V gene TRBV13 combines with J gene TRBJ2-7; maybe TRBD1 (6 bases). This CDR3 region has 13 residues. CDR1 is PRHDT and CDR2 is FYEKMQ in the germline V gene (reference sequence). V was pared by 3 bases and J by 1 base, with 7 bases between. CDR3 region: CASSLDRSYEQYF. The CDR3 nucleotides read TGTGCCAGCAGCTTGGACAGATCCTACGAGCAGTACTTC. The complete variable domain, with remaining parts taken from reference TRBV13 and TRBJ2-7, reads AAGVIQSPRHLIKEKRETATLKCYPIPRHDTVYWYQQGPGQDPQFLISFYEKMQSDKGSIPDRFSAQQFSDYHSELNMSSLELGDSALYFCASSLDRSYEQYFGPGTRLTVT.

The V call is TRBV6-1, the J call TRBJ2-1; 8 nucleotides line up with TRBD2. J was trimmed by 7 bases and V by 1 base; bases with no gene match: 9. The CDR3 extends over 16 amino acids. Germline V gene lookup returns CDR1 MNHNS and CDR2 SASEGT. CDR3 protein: CASSEGGGNILNEQFF. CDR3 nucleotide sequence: TGTGCCAGCAGTGAAGGCGGGGGGAATATTCTTAATGAGCAGTTCTTC.

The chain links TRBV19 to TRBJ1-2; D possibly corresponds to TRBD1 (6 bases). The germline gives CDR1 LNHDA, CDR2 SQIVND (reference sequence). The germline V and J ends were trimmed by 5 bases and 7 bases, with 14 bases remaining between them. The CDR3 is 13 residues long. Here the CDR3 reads CASSLRGAIGYTF. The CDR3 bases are TGTGCCAGTAGTTTGCGGGGGGCGATTGGCTACACCTTC. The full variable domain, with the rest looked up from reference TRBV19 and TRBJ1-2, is DGGITQSPKYLFRKEGQNVTLSCEQNLNHDAMYWYRQDPGQGLRLIYYSQIVNDFQKGDIAEGYSVSREKKESFPLTVTSAQKNPTAFYLCASSLRGAIGYTFGSGTRLTVV.